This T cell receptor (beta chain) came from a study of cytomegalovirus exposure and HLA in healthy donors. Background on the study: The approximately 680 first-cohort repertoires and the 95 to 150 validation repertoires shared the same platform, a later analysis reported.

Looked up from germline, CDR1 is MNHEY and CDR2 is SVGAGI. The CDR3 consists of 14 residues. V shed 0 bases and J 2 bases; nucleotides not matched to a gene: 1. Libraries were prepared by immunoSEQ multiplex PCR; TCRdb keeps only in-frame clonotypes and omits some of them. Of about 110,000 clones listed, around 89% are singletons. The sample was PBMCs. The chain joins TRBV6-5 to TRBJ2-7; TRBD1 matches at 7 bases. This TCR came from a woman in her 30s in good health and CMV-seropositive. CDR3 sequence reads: CASSYSDRAYEQYF. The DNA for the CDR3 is TGTGCCAGCAGTTACTCCGACAGGGCCTACGAGCAGTACTTC.